Described below is a single T cell receptor (beta chain) sequence and its context. What it binds is unknown. The sample holds other DNA sequences that translate to the same CDR3. This sample is part of a study of shared clonotypes between healthy human individuals. For the study at large: Those who served as donors were a couple of women and three men between the ages of 18 and 49.

Sequenced by immunoSEQ multiplex PCR; TCRdb stores in-frame clones only, minus some. The repertoire holds 780,000 or so clones, with 55% to 80% as singletons. Whole-study findings and limits: A generally larger estimated richness was seen in naive subsets than in memory subsets.

Every contributor of samples was a Caucasian grown-up residing in Nashville, Tennessee. This sequence originates from a woman aged 25 to 39 in good health. The material sequenced was memory CD4+ T cells sorted from blood. Subset described: CD45RA-negative fraction.

In nucleotides, the CDR3 is TGCGCCAGCAGCAGAGACAGTAGCTCCTACAATGAGCAGTTCTTC. Protein product: CASSRDSSSYNEQFF. The chain employs TRBV5-1 and TRBJ2-1, with a tentative D call TRBD1 (5 bases). The CDR3 totals 15 residues. Trimming removed 4 bases from V and 0 bases from J, with 11 bases in between. Germline loops: CDR1 SGHRS, CDR2 YFSETQ.